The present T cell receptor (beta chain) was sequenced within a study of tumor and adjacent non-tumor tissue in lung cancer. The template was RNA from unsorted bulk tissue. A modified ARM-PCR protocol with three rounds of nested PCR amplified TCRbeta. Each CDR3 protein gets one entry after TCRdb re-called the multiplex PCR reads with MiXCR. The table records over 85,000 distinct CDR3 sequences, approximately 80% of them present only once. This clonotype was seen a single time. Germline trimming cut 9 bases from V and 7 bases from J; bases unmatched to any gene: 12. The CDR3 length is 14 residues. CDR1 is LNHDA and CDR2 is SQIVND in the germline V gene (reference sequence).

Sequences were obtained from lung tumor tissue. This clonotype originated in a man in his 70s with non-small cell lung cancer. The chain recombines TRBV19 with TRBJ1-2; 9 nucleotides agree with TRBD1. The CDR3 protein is CASLPTGGRGGYTF. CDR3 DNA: TGTGCCAGCCTACCGACAGGGGGACGAGGTGGCTACACCTTC.